Below are 27 T cell receptor beta chains sequenced from a single sample in a study of cytomegalovirus exposure and HLA in healthy donors. PCR involved 60 Vbeta and 13 Jbeta primers. Generated by immunoSEQ multiplex PCR, the TCRdb table keeps only in-frame clones and is missing some. This sample lists 40,000 to 50,000 clones; its ten largest clones have 2% to 2.5%. Sequenced sample: PBMCs. These receptors were taken from a middle-aged woman in good health and CMV-seronegative.

The CDR3 spells CASSPYCRSGGASGGIDTQYF. The CDR3 bases are TGTGCCAGCTCACCTTATTGTAGAAGCGGGGGTGCCAGTGGGGGGATAGATACGCAGTATTTT. The V gene is TRBV18, the J gene TRBJ2-3, with TRBD2 matching over 8 bases. Losses at the gene ends were 3 bases for V and 5 bases for J; bases not matched to a gene: 25. CDR1 KGHSH and CDR2 LQKENI come from the germline V gene. This CDR3 is built from 21 residues.

The chain couples TRBV5-6 to TRBJ1-5, with D perhaps matching TRBD1 (5 bases). The length of the CDR3 is 13 residues. Between the trimmed V and J ends, which lost 4 bases and 5 bases, there was a span of 10 bases. CDR1 and CDR2 from the germline V gene are SGHDT and YYEEEE. The DNA of the CDR3 is TGTGCCAGCAGCCTCGGAGGGGATCAGCCCCAGCATTTT. As protein: CASSLGGDQPQHF.

V usage is TRBV5-8 and J usage is TRBJ2-7; 14 bases map to TRBD2. The CDR3 covers 16 residues. The V and J ends lost 3 bases and 3 bases, in that order; junction bases with no gene match: 5. The germline V gene has CDR1 SGHTS and CDR2 YDEGEE. CDR3 nucleotides: TGTGCCAGCAGCTGGGGACTAGCGGGAGTTGGCTACGAGCAGTACTTC. Protein: CASSWGLAGVGYEQYF.

V usage is TRBV7-6 and J usage is TRBJ2-7; D is unclear. Trimming pared 3 bases from V and 3 bases from J, leaving 12 bases between. This CDR3 region has 14 residues. Germline CDR1 reads SGHVS; CDR2 reads FNYEAQ. This CDR3 reads CASSLGRYGYEQYF. The CDR3 nucleotides read TGTGCCAGCAGCTTGGGCAGGTACGGCTACGAGCAGTACTTC.

This sequence joins TRBV6-5 and TRBJ1-2; D might be TRBD1 (6 bases). Germline CDR1 is MNHEY and CDR2 is SVGAGI. CDR3 length: 14 amino acids. Trimming cost V 6 bases and J 3 bases, with 14 bases left between them. CDR3 protein: CASRAPGGHYGYTF. DNA of the CDR3: TGTGCCAGCAGAGCTCCTGGGGGCCACTATGGCTACACCTTC.

V is TRBV6-1 and J is TRBJ2-7; the D gene is possibly TRBD2 (6 bases). This CDR3 region has 13 residues. CDR1 and CDR2 (germline): MNHNS, SASEGT. Trimming removed 7 bases from V and 3 bases from J, with 13 bases in between. The CDR3: CASTRTTRYEQYF. CDR3 coding DNA: TGTGCCAGCACCCGGACTACCCGCTACGAGCAGTACTTC.

This chain joins TRBV6-5 and TRBJ1-3; no definite D call. This CDR3 has 15 residues. The ends were cut back, 2 bases at V and 1 base at J, with 9 bases in the middle. Germline CDR1 is MNHEY and CDR2 is SVGAGI. The CDR3 region is CASSYTVSSGNTIYF. CDR3 bases: TGTGCCAGCAGTTACACTGTGTCTTCTGGAAACACCATATATTTT.

The chain carries TRBV5-1 and TRBJ1-1, with 9 bases fitting TRBD1. With 4 bases clipped from V and 4 bases from J, the junction kept 5 bases outside the gene matches. CDR1 is SGHRS and CDR2 is YFSETQ in the germline V gene. CDR3 length: 14 residues. The CDR3 loop reads CASSRDRALTEAFF. DNA of the CDR3: TGCGCCAGCAGCCGGGACAGGGCGCTCACTGAAGCTTTCTTT.

The rearrangement joins TRBV9 to TRBJ2-1; TRBD2 aligns across 9 bases. The CDR3 loop spans 15 amino acids. Germline V gives CDR1 SGDLS, CDR2 YYNGEE. With 0 bases clipped from V and 4 bases from J, the junction kept 2 bases outside the gene matches. The CDR3: CASSVDLAGYNEQFF. In nucleotides, the CDR3 is TGTGCCAGCAGCGTAGATCTAGCGGGGTACAATGAGCAGTTCTTC.

The chain couples TRBV25-1 to TRBJ2-1; 11 nucleotides match TRBD2. V trimming: 5 bases; J trimming: 6 bases; junction bases outside the gene matches: 9. CDR1 MGHDK and CDR2 SYGVNS come from the germline V gene. This CDR3 comprises 16 residues. This CDR3 reads CASSQQGGLAANEQFF. CDR3 sequence (DNA): TGTGCCAGCAGTCAACAGGGGGGACTAGCGGCCAATGAGCAGTTCTTC.

The chain joins TRBV5-1 to TRBJ2-7; maybe TRBD2 (6 bases). From germline, CDR1 is SGHRS and CDR2 YFSETQ. The CDR3 is made up of 14 amino acids. Trimming shortened V by 7 bases and J by 0 bases, and 14 bases separated the two germline ends. The CDR3 loop is CASAPVSGSYEQYF. CDR3 bases: TGCGCCAGCGCCCCCGTTAGCGGCTCCTACGAGCAGTACTTC.

The genes are TRBV7-3 and TRBJ1-2; 10 bases map to TRBD1. V was clipped by 5 bases and J by 0 bases; unmatched bases: 9. Germline CDR1 is SGHTA and CDR2 is FQGTGA. The CDR3 contains 17 residues. CDR3 amino acids: CASSLGQGRSANYGYTF. CDR3 coding DNA: TGTGCCAGCAGCCTGGGACAGGGGAGATCAGCTAACTATGGCTACACCTTC.

This chain joins TRBV29-1 and TRBJ2-2; TRBD1 is a possible D gene (6 bases). V was clipped by 7 bases and J by 5 bases, with 11 bases between them. This CDR3 has 12 amino acids. Germline values: CDR1 SQVTM, CDR2 ANQGSEA. CDR3: CSAGEGTGELFF. The CDR3 region has the DNA TGCAGCGCAGGGGAAGGTACCGGGGAGCTGTTTTTT.

The gene calls are TRBV21-1 and TRBJ2-7; TRBD1, the table's D call, lacks a check against the DNA. TRBV21-1 is given as a pseudogene. The length of the CDR3 is 18 residues. CDR3 sequence reads: CASSKYHNPRDRVGEQYF. The CDR3 DNA reads TGTGCCAGCAGCAAATACCACAACCCGCGGGACAGGGTGGGCGAGCAGTACTTC.

The V and J genes are TRBV6-5 and TRBJ1-1, with 7 bases identical to TRBD1. Trimming cost V 2 bases and J 5 bases; bases outside gene matches: 5. The germline gives CDR1 MNHEY, CDR2 SVGAGI. The CDR3 runs to 14 residues. CDR3 amino acids: CASSYEGGPTEAFF. As DNA, the CDR3 is TGTGCCAGCAGTTACGAAGGGGGCCCAACTGAAGCTTTCTTT.

The chain uses TRBV27 and TRBJ2-3, with D possibly being TRBD1 (6 bases). This CDR3 is built from 13 residues. The V end was cut by 11 bases, the J end by 4 bases, with 16 bases between. In germline, CDR1 is MNHEY, CDR2 SMNVEV (reference sequence). In nucleotides, the CDR3 is TGTGCCTCCCGAACAGGGACCCCAGATACGCAGTATTTT. Amino acid sequence: CASRTGTPDTQYF.

The CDR3 DNA follows: TGTGCCAGCAGTGAAACTGCCGGGACAGCCGCCTACGAGCAGTACTTC. Amino acids: CASSETAGTAAYEQYF. This chain uses TRBV6-1 with TRBJ2-7; 7 bases are a match to TRBD1. CDR3 length: 16 residues. J lost 2 bases, V lost 2 bases, and 9 bases had no gene match. CDR1 MNHNS and CDR2 SASEGT come from the germline V gene.

The chain employs TRBV7-2 and TRBJ2-7, with D possibly matching TRBD2 (5 bases). CDR1 and CDR2 (germline): SGHTA, FQGNSA. Trimming stripped 5 bases from V and 0 bases from J, with 11 bases between. This CDR3 spans 14 amino acids. DNA of the CDR3: TGTGCCAGCAGCACCGGGATCCTCTCCTACGAGCAGTACTTC. The encoded protein is CASSTGILSYEQYF.

This chain uses TRBV7-9 with TRBJ2-1, with TRBD1 matching 9 bases. Germline lookup yields CDR1 SEHNR and CDR2 FQNEAQ (reference sequence). This CDR3 is built from 16 residues. With V trimmed by 0 bases and J by 2 bases, 2 bases remained unmatched. CDR3 coding DNA: TGTGCCAGCAGCTTAGCGCACAGGGGGCCCTACAATGAGCAGTTCTTC. It translates to CASSLAHRGPYNEQFF.

The chain recombines TRBV18 with TRBJ1-5; TRBD1 aligns across 9 bases. The length of the CDR3 is 16 residues. V lost 4 bases and J lost 5; bases outside the gene matches: 9. Germline V gene lookup returns CDR1 KGHSH and CDR2 LQKENI. CDR3 in amino acids: CASSLSGTGSYQPQHF. The CDR3 bases are TGTGCCAGCTCACTTTCCGGGACAGGGTCCTATCAGCCCCAGCATTTT.

The gene calls are TRBV27 and TRBJ2-1; TRBD2 matches at 10 bases. V shed 5 bases and J 9 bases; nucleotides not matched to a gene: 10. Per germline, CDR1 MNHEY and CDR2 SMNVEV (reference sequence). The CDR3 runs to 15 residues. In nucleotides, the CDR3 is TGTGCCAGCAGTAGGCTAGCGGGAGTATCAAGTGAGCAGTTCTTC. This sequence encodes CASSRLAGVSSEQFF.

CDR3 DNA: TGCGCCAGCAGCCGCAGCCTAAACAGGGAAAACTACGAGCAGTACTTC. As protein: CASSRSLNRENYEQYF. This chain connects TRBV5-1 to TRBJ2-7; a weak D match, TRBD1 (6 bases). V dropped 4 bases and J dropped 3 bases, with 20 bases sitting between them. Germline values: CDR1 SGHRS, CDR2 YFSETQ. The CDR3 loop spans 16 amino acids.

The chain employs TRBV11-3 and TRBJ2-2; 10 nucleotides agree with TRBD2. CDR3 length: 15 residues. The J segment lost 3 bases and the V segment lost 3 bases, leaving 1 base of the junction unmatched. Germline CDR1 SGHNT, CDR2 YENEEA. CDR3: CASSLTSGHTGELFF. CDR3 bases: TGTGCCAGCAGCTTGACTAGCGGGCACACCGGGGAGCTGTTTTTT.

The chain carries TRBV7-9 and TRBJ2-7, with 7 bases lining up with TRBD1. Germline loops: CDR1 SEHNR, CDR2 FQNEAQ (reference sequence). The CDR3 length is 15 residues. Trimming at V came to 5 bases and at J to 0 bases, leaving 7 bases not matched to a gene. CDR3 in amino acids: CASSPSRDSSYEQYF. CDR3 nucleotides: TGTGCCAGCAGCCCATCGAGGGACAGCTCCTACGAGCAGTACTTC.

J is TRBJ1-1 and V is TRBV2; 8 nucleotides align to TRBD1. Trimming took 3 bases from V and 11 from J; bases not matched to a gene: 8. The CDR3 is made up of 13 amino acids. Germline-derived CDR1 and CDR2 are SNHLY and FYNNEI. The CDR3 sequence: CASSERTGTAAFF. The CDR3 nucleotides read TGTGCCAGCAGTGAGAGGACAGGGACGGCGGCTTTCTTT.

The V gene is TRBV4-1, the J gene TRBJ1-2, with 12 bases aligning to TRBD1. The length of the CDR3 is 15 residues. CDR1 and CDR2 from the germline V gene are MGHRA and YSYEKL. V shed 3 bases and J 7 bases; nucleotides not matched to a gene: 6. CDR3 region: CASSQGQGADGGYTF. The CDR3 nucleotides are TGCGCCAGCAGCCAGGGACAGGGGGCTGATGGTGGCTACACCTTC.

A word on this clone: Sequence at one end of the junction differs from germline and may be a read error. Other DNA sequences in the sample encode the same CDR3. The chain employs TRBV5-4 and TRBJ1-1, with D possibly matching TRBD1 (6 bases). Germline V gene sequence: CDR1 SGHNT, CDR2 YYREEE (reference sequence). This CDR3 has 14 amino acids. The CDR3 protein is CASSLQGRGTEAFF. The CDR3 coding sequence is TGTGCCAGCAGCCTCCAGGGGCGAGGAACTGAGGCTTTCTTT.